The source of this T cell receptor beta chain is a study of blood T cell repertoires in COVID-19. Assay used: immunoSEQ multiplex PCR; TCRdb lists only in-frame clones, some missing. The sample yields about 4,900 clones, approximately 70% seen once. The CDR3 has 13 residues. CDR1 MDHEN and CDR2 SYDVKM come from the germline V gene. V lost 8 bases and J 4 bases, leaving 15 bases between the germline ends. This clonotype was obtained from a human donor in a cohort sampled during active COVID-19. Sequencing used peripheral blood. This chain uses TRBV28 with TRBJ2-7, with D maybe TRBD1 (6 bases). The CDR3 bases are TGTGCCAGCGGGACCGGGACACTATACGAGCAGTACTTC. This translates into CASGTGTLYEQYF.